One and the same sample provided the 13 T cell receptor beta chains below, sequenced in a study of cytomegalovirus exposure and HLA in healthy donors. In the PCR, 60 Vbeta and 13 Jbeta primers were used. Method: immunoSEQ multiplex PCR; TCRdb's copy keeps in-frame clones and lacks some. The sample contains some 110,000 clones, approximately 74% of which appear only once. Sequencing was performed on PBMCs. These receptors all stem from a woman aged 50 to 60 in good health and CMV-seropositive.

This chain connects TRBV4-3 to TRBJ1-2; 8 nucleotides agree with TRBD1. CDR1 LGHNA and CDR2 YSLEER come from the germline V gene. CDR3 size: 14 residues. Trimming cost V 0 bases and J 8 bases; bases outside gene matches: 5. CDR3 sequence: CASSQEQGARGYTF. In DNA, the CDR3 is TGCGCCAGCAGCCAAGAGCAGGGGGCGAGGGGCTACACCTTC.

The CDR3 DNA reads TGTGCTAGTGGTTCCGGGGCTAGCGGGAGGAGTGAGCAGTTCTTC. As protein: CASGSGASGRSEQFF. This chain connects TRBV12-5 to TRBJ2-1, with 11 positions matching TRBD2. The CDR3 is made up of 15 amino acids. The V gene's germline CDR1 is LGHNT and CDR2 FRNRAP. The junction had 8 bases not matched to a gene; V was cut back by 4 bases and J by 9 bases.

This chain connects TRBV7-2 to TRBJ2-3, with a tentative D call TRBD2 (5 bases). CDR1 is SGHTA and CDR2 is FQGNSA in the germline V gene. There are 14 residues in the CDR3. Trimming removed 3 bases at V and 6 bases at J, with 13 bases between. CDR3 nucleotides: TGTGCCAGCAGCTTGGGGAGCGGTATCGATACGCAGTATTTT. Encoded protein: CASSLGSGIDTQYF.

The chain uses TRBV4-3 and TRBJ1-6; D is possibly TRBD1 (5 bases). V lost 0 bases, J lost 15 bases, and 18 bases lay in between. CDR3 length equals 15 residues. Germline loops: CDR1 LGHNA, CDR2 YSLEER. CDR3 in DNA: TGCGCCAGCAGCCAAGACAGGGATCCAGTGAGTAGCCTCCACTTT. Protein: CASSQDRDPVSSLHF.

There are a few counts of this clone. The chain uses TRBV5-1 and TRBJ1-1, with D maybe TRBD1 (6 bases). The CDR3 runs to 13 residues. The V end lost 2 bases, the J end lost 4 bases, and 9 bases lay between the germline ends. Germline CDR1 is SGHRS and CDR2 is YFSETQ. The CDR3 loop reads CASSLGGPTEAFF. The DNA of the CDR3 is TGCGCCAGCAGCTTAGGGGGTCCCACTGAAGCTTTCTTT.

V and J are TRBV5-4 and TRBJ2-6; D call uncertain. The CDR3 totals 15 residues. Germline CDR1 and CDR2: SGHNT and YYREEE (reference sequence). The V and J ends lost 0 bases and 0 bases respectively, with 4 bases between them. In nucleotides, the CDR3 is TGTGCCAGCAGCTTGGGAGACTCTGGGGCCAACGTCCTGACTTTC. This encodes CASSLGDSGANVLTF.

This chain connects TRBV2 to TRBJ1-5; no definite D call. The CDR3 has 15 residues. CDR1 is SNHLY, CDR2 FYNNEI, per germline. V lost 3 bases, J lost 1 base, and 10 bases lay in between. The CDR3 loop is CASSDAIVSNQPQHF. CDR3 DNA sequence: TGTGCCAGCAGTGATGCAATAGTGAGCAATCAGCCCCAGCATTTT.

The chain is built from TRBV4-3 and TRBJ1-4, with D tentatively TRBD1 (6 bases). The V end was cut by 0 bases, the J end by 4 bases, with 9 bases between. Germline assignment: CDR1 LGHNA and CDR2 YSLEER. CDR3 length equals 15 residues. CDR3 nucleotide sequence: TGCGCCAGCAGCCAAGAGGGGGCAGATAATGAAAAACTGTTTTTT. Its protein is CASSQEGADNEKLFF.

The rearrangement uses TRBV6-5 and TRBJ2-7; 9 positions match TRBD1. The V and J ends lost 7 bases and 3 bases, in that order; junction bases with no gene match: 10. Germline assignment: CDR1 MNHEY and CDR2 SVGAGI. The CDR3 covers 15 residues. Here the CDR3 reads CASTKPGQGYYEQYF. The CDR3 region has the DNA TGTGCCAGCACCAAACCGGGACAGGGATACTACGAGCAGTACTTC.

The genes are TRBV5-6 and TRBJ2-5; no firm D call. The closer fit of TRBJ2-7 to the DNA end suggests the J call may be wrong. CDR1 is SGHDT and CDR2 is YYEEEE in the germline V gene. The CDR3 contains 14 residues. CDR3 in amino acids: CASSLVGGPYEQYF. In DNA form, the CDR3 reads TGTGCCAGCAGCTTGGTAGGCGGTCCCTACGAGCAGTACTTC.

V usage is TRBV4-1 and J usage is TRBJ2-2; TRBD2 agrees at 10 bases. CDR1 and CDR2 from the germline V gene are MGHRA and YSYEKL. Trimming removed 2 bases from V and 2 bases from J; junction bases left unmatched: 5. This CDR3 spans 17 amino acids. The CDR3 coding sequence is TGCGCCAGCAGCCAAAGAGGACTAGCGGCCAACACCGGGGAGCTGTTTTTT. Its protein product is CASSQRGLAANTGELFF.

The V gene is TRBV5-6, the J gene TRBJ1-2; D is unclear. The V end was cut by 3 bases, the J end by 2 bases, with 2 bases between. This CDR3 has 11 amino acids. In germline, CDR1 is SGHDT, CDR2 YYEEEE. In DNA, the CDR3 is TGTGCCAGCAGCTCGAACTATGGCTACACCTTC. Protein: CASSSNYGYTF.

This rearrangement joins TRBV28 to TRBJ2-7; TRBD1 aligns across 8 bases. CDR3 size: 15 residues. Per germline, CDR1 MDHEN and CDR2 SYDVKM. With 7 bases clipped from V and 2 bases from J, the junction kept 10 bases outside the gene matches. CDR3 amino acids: CASTRDRGQTYEQYF. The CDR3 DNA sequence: TGTGCCAGCACCAGAGACAGGGGTCAGACCTACGAGCAGTACTTC.